What follows describes a single TCR beta chain. This sample is drawn from a study of blood T cell repertoires in COVID-19. Assay used: immunoSEQ multiplex PCR; TCRdb lists only in-frame clones, some missing. The sample carries fewer than 250,000 clones, approximately 86% recorded once. The TCR comes from a man aged 25-45 years with acute or convalescent COVID-19. Source material: peripheral blood.

DNA of the CDR3: TGCGCCAGCAGGGGGCGGGGGGGCCCCCAGGAGTTCTTC. It encodes CASRGRGGPQEFF. The chain links TRBV10-2 to TRBJ2-1; the match to TRBD2 covers 9 bases. The V segment lost 6 bases and the J segment 14 bases; nucleotides outside the gene matches: 11. CDR1 and CDR2 (germline): WSHSY, SAAADI. The CDR3 is made up of 13 amino acids.